These T cell receptor beta chains were read from a single sample in a study of CD8 T cells in ankylosing spondylitis. TCRdb independently ran MiXCR on the 5' RACE reads; one entry per CDR3 protein. The data hold 220,000 or so distinct CDR3 sequences, with approximately 16% observed a single time. Sample: blood, either unsorted or a sorted T cell fraction (not recorded which). These receptor sequences come from a male donor with ankylosing spondylitis. The CDR3 runs from the conserved cysteine through the conserved F or W. Each record gives: D gene, J gene, CDR3 length, clone size, V gene, CDR3 protein, CDR3 DNA. A D gene is named only where the DNA matches it firmly. Where a row states a size, it is once, few, many or the class of an expanded clone; other rows omit it.

d_call: TRBD1
j_call: TRBJ1-1
cdr3_length: 17
clone_size: -
v_call: TRBV9
cdr3_aa: CASSDRDRDFPNTEAFF
cdr3_nt: TGTGCCAGCAGCGACCGGGACAGAGATTTCCCGAACACTGAAGCTTTCTTT

d_call: -
j_call: TRBJ1-1
cdr3_length: 17
clone_size: -
v_call: TRBV9
cdr3_aa: CASSVDGQPAIWTEAFF
cdr3_nt: TGTGCCAGCAGCGTAGATGGACAGCCTGCGATATGGACTGAAGCTTTCTTT

d_call: -
j_call: TRBJ2-7
cdr3_length: 13
clone_size: -
v_call: TRBV5-1
cdr3_aa: CASSLQGPGEQYF
cdr3_nt: TGCGCCAGCAGCTTGCAGGGTCCGGGCGAGCAGTACTTC

d_call: -
j_call: TRBJ2-1
cdr3_length: 12
clone_size: -
v_call: TRBV9
cdr3_aa: CASSLGGGGQFF
cdr3_nt: TGTGCCAGCAGCCTGGGAGGAGGTGGGCAGTTCTTC

d_call: -
j_call: TRBJ2-1
cdr3_length: 17
clone_size: -
v_call: TRBV4-1
cdr3_aa: CASSQDDAGLGRGEQFF
cdr3_nt: TGCGCCAGCAGCCAAGATGATGCAGGACTCGGCAGGGGTGAGCAGTTCTTC

d_call: TRBD1
j_call: TRBJ1-1
cdr3_length: 16
clone_size: -
v_call: TRBV6-1
cdr3_aa: CASREPGQGMNTEAFF
cdr3_nt: TGTGCCAGCAGAGAACCGGGACAGGGGATGAACACTGAAGCTTTCTTT

d_call: TRBD2
j_call: TRBJ2-1
cdr3_length: 14
clone_size: few
v_call: TRBV7-8
cdr3_aa: CASSSLSGSNEQFF
cdr3_nt: TGTGCCAGCAGCTCCCTTAGCGGGAGTAATGAGCAGTTCTTC

d_call: -
j_call: TRBJ1-2
cdr3_length: 14
clone_size: few
v_call: TRBV19
cdr3_aa: CASSIYGINYGYTF
cdr3_nt: TGTGCCAGTAGTATTTATGGCATTAACTATGGCTACACCTTC

d_call: -
j_call: TRBJ2-7
cdr3_length: 12
clone_size: many
v_call: TRBV5-6
cdr3_aa: CASSSDWDEQYF
cdr3_nt: TGTGCCAGCAGCTCCGACTGGGACGAGCAGTACTTC

d_call: TRBD2
j_call: TRBJ2-1
cdr3_length: 15
clone_size: -
v_call: TRBV11-1
cdr3_aa: CASSHAGGPFNEQFF
cdr3_nt: TGTGCCAGCAGTCACGCGGGGGGGCCATTCAATGAGCAGTTCTTC

d_call: -
j_call: TRBJ1-1
cdr3_length: 14
clone_size: few
v_call: TRBV25-1
cdr3_aa: CASSDRGRGTEAFF
cdr3_nt: TGTGCCAGCAGTGACAGGGGCCGAGGCACTGAAGCTTTCTTT

d_call: -
j_call: TRBJ2-1
cdr3_length: 14
clone_size: few
v_call: TRBV28
cdr3_aa: CASSLTPGYNEQFF
cdr3_nt: TGTGCCAGCAGTCTCACCCCAGGGTACAATGAGCAGTTCTTC

d_call: TRBD2
j_call: TRBJ2-3
cdr3_length: 16
clone_size: few
v_call: TRBV11-2
cdr3_aa: CASSLTIAGGTDTQYF
cdr3_nt: TGTGCCAGCAGCTTAACTATAGCGGGAGGAACAGATACGCAGTATTTT

d_call: -
j_call: TRBJ2-3
cdr3_length: 13
clone_size: many
v_call: TRBV12-3/TRBV12-4
cdr3_aa: CASGLAWADTQYF
cdr3_nt: TGTGCCAGCGGGTTAGCGTGGGCAGATACGCAGTATTTT

d_call: -
j_call: TRBJ2-7
cdr3_length: 13
clone_size: -
v_call: TRBV7-9
cdr3_aa: CASSLSTGNEQYF
cdr3_nt: TGTGCCAGCAGCTTATCAACAGGGAACGAGCAGTACTTC

d_call: TRBD1
j_call: TRBJ2-3
cdr3_length: 14
clone_size: -
v_call: TRBV19
cdr3_aa: CASSPRQGADTQYF
cdr3_nt: TGTGCCAGTAGTCCACGGCAGGGGGCGGATACGCAGTATTTT

d_call: -
j_call: TRBJ2-1
cdr3_length: 15
clone_size: few
v_call: TRBV11-3
cdr3_aa: CASSLSDRQINEQFF
cdr3_nt: TGTGCCAGCAGCCTCTCAGACAGGCAGATCAATGAGCAGTTCTTC

d_call: -
j_call: TRBJ2-7
cdr3_length: 14
clone_size: -
v_call: TRBV5-1
cdr3_aa: CASSVDSPPYEQYF
cdr3_nt: TGCGCCAGCAGCGTGGACAGCCCTCCCTACGAGCAGTACTTC

d_call: TRBD2
j_call: TRBJ2-1
cdr3_length: 15
clone_size: few
v_call: TRBV9
cdr3_aa: CASSLGLAEYNEQFF
cdr3_nt: TGTGCCAGCAGCCTAGGACTAGCGGAATACAATGAGCAGTTCTTC

d_call: -
j_call: TRBJ2-3
cdr3_length: 15
clone_size: -
v_call: TRBV7-9
cdr3_aa: CASSLLVGPTDTQYF
cdr3_nt: TGTGCCAGCAGCTTATTGGTCGGGCCCACAGATACGCAGTATTTT

d_call: TRBD2
j_call: TRBJ2-7
cdr3_length: 13
clone_size: -
v_call: TRBV28
cdr3_aa: CASTVAGGYEQYF
cdr3_nt: TGTGCCAGCACAGTAGCGGGAGGCTACGAGCAGTACTTC

d_call: TRBD2
j_call: TRBJ2-1
cdr3_length: 14
clone_size: -
v_call: TRBV7-9
cdr3_aa: CASSLATSGNEQFF
cdr3_nt: TGTGCCAGCAGCTTAGCCACTAGCGGGAATGAGCAGTTCTTC

d_call: TRBD2
j_call: TRBJ2-2
cdr3_length: 14
clone_size: few
v_call: TRBV29-1
cdr3_aa: CSVGGTNQHGELFF
cdr3_nt: TGCAGCGTTGGCGGGACTAATCAACACGGGGAGCTGTTTTTT

d_call: TRBD1
j_call: TRBJ2-2
cdr3_length: 17
clone_size: -
v_call: TRBV11-2
cdr3_aa: CASSLPTGQVNTGELFF
cdr3_nt: TGTGCCAGCAGCTTGCCTACGGGACAGGTTAACACCGGGGAGCTGTTTTTT

d_call: TRBD1
j_call: TRBJ1-1
cdr3_length: 13
clone_size: many
v_call: TRBV29-1
cdr3_aa: CSVRDRGRTEAFF
cdr3_nt: TGCAGCGTTCGGGACAGGGGGAGAACTGAAGCTTTCTTT

d_call: -
j_call: TRBJ2-1
cdr3_length: 13
clone_size: few
v_call: TRBV19
cdr3_aa: CASNPQGLNEQFF
cdr3_nt: TGTGCCAGTAACCCCCAGGGCCTCAATGAGCAGTTCTTC

d_call: TRBD1
j_call: TRBJ2-7
cdr3_length: 15
clone_size: -
v_call: TRBV5-6
cdr3_aa: CASSSTGVLSYEQYF
cdr3_nt: TGTGCCAGCAGCTCGACAGGGGTCTTATCCTACGAGCAGTACTTC

d_call: TRBD2
j_call: TRBJ2-1
cdr3_length: 14
clone_size: few
v_call: TRBV6-2/TRBV6-3
cdr3_aa: CASSYGLAGAEQFF
cdr3_nt: TGTGCCAGCAGTTACGGACTAGCGGGAGCTGAGCAGTTCTTC